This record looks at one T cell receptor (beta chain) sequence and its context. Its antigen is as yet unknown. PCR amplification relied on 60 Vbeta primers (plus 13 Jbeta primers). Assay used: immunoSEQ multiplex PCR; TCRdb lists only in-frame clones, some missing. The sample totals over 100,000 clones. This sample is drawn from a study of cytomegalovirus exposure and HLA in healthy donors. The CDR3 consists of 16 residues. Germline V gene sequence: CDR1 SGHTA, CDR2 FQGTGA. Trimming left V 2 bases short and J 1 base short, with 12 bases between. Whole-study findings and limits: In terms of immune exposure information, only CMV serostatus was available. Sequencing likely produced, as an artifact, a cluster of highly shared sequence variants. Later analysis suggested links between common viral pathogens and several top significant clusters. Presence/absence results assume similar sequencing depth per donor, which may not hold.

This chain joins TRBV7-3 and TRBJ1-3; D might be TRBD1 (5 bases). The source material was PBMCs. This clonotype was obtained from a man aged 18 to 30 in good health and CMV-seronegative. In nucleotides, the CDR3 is TGTGCCAGCAGCTTATATCCGGGGGGGTCTGGAAACACCATATATTTT. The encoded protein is CASSLYPGGSGNTIYF.